This is a list of T cell receptor beta chains from one sample in a study of OX40 agonist ivuxolimab in advanced cancers. Repertoires were generated with immunoSEQ multiplex PCR, while TCRdb's copy carries only in-frame clones and drops some. The sample shows about 43,000 clones, around 94% of them seen only once. The sequences come from CD4+ or CD8+ T cells sorted from blood, collected in a trial of the OX40 agonist ivuxolimab. These receptors came from an adult with an advanced solid tumor such as melanoma, head and neck, liver or kidney cancer. Each CDR3 is given with its conserved first and last residue. The D gene is left open where the match is weak. Only part of the rows carry a size: once, few, many, or a class if the clone is expanded.

TGTGCCAGCAGCCAAGATCGACATGGTGGAGTTAATGAAAAACTGTTTTTT	CASSQDRHGGVNEKLFF	NA	TRBV14	NA	TRBJ1-4
TGTGCCAGCAGCTTGGGACGTTCCTACGAGCAGTACTTC	CASSLGRSYEQYF	NA	TRBV5-6	NA	TRBJ2-7
TGTGCCAGCAGCCAAGGACTGAAGCCGTTCTTC	CASSQGLKPFF	NA	TRBV14	NA	TRBJ2-1
TGTGCCAGCAGCCACGGGACCGCAGGGTCAGATACGCAGTATTTT	CASSHGTAGSDTQYF	NA	TRBV5-8	NA	TRBJ2-3
TGTGCCAGCAGCTTAATCGGGGCAAGCACAGATACGCAGTATTTT	CASSLIGASTDTQYF	NA	TRBV7-3	NA	TRBJ2-3
TGTGCCAGCAGCGTAGATAGTAAGAGGGGGAACACTGAAGCTTTCTTT	CASSVDSKRGNTEAFF	NA	TRBV9	once	TRBJ1-1
TGTGCCAGCAGCGGTACGTCAGATACGCAGTATTTT	CASSGTSDTQYF	NA	TRBV9	NA	TRBJ2-3
TGTGCCAGCAGCGTAGACAGGGGCTACGAGCAGTACTTC	CASSVDRGYEQYF	TRBD1	TRBV9	NA	TRBJ2-7
TGTGCCAGCAGTTATCCCCCCGATGAAAAACTGTTTTTT	CASSYPPDEKLFF	NA	TRBV6-9	NA	TRBJ1-4
TGTGCCAGTTCTCTCTCGGCAGGGGGCTATTTGAATGGCTACACCTTC	CASSLSAGGYLNGYTF	TRBD1	TRBV19	NA	TRBJ1-2
TGTGCCAGCAGCTTATCTCCGGACTCAGAGCAGTACTTC	CASSLSPDSEQYF	NA	TRBV7-6	NA	TRBJ2-7
TGTGCCAGCAGCGGAAGACAGGGGGCCAATCAAAAACTGTTTTTT	CASSGRQGANQKLFF	TRBD1	TRBV7-9	NA	TRBJ1-4
TGTGCCAGCAGCGTGATTAGCGGGGACACCTACAATGAGCAGTTCTTC	CASSVISGDTYNEQFF	TRBD2	TRBV9	NA	TRBJ2-1
TGTGCCAGCAGTTACCGTCCCGGGGGCTATGGCTACACCTTC	CASSYRPGGYGYTF	NA	TRBV6-5	NA	TRBJ1-2
TGTGCCAGCAGCAAAGGTAGCCTCTCCGGGGAGACCCAGTACTTC	CASSKGSLSGETQYF	NA	TRBV21-1	NA	TRBJ2-5
TGTGCCAGTAGTATTGCAGGGTCTGGAAACACCATATATTTT	CASSIAGSGNTIYF	NA	TRBV19	NA	TRBJ1-3
TGTGCCATCAGTGAGCGCATGAGGGGCTCGAACTATGGCTACACCTTC	CAISERMRGSNYGYTF	NA	TRBV10-3	NA	TRBJ1-2
TGCGCCAGCTCTCTTAGGCTCCCGGGATCCACAGATACGCAGTATTTT	CASSLRLPGSTDTQYF	NA	TRBV4-3	NA	TRBJ2-3
TGCGCCAGCAGCCCGGGGCTAGCGCTCTACGAGCAGTACTTC	CASSPGLALYEQYF	NA	TRBV4-3	NA	TRBJ2-7
TGTGCCAGCAGCCCCCAGGTTTCCAATGAGCAGTTCTTC	CASSPQVSNEQFF	NA	TRBV14	NA	TRBJ2-1
TGTGCCAGCAGCTTGGAGGGACAGGTGAGCTCCTACGAGCAGTACTTC	CASSLEGQVSSYEQYF	TRBD1	TRBV5-4	NA	TRBJ2-7
TGTGCCAGTCTCGACAGGGGGGTCAATCAGCCCCAGCATTTT	CASLDRGVNQPQHF	TRBD1	TRBV19	NA	TRBJ1-5
TGTGCCAGCAGAGTCAGGGATCACTATGGCTACACCTTC	CASRVRDHYGYTF	NA	TRBV7-9	NA	TRBJ1-2
TGTGCCAGCAGCTGGCGGACTAGCGGGAGATGGGAGCAGTACTTC	CASSWRTSGRWEQYF	TRBD2	TRBV5-4	NA	TRBJ2-7
TGTGCCAGTTCGGGTTCTCAAGAGACCCAGTACTTC	CASSGSQETQYF	NA	TRBV28	NA	TRBJ2-5
TGTGCCAGCCGTCAACTAGACACAGATACGCAGTATTTT	CASRQLDTDTQYF	NA	TRBV7-9	NA	TRBJ2-3
TGTGCCAGCAGCCAAGTACAGGGGCACGAGCAGTACTTC	CASSQVQGHEQYF	TRBD1	TRBV4-2	NA	TRBJ2-7
TGTGCCAGCAGCCTAGGGGGAGGAGGCACCGGGGAGCTGTTTTTT	CASSLGGGGTGELFF	NA	TRBV4-2	NA	TRBJ2-2
TGCGCCAGCAGCCGAGACAGATCGGGCAGGCCAAGCACAGATACGCAGTATTTT	CASSRDRSGRPSTDTQYF	NA	TRBV5-1	NA	TRBJ2-3
TGTGCCACCGCCGGCAGGGGGACAGAGACCCAGTACTTC	CATAGRGTETQYF	TRBD1	TRBV28	once	TRBJ2-5
TGTGCCACCAGCAAATCGGGGACAACCGATTCACCCCTCCACTTT	CATSKSGTTDSPLHF	NA	TRBV15	NA	TRBJ1-6
TGTGCCAGCAGTTTAGGGGGACAGTTCTACGAGCAGTACTTC	CASSLGGQFYEQYF	TRBD1	TRBV27	NA	TRBJ2-7
TGTGCCAGCAGCGAACAGGGTCCTGGGGCCAACGTCCTGACTTTC	CASSEQGPGANVLTF	NA	TRBV2	NA	TRBJ2-6
TGCGCCAGCAGCCTGACCCAAAAACTAGTAATAACGTACAATGAGCAGTTCTTC	CASSLTQKLVITYNEQFF	NA	TRBV5-1	once	TRBJ2-1
TGCAGCGTTGAAGGGCCTAACACTGAAGCTTTCTTT	CSVEGPNTEAFF	NA	TRBV29-1	NA	TRBJ1-1
TGTGCCAGCAGCTGGGGACAGGGGAACGGCTACACCTTC	CASSWGQGNGYTF	TRBD1	TRBV11-2	once	TRBJ1-2
TGTGCCAGTAGTCTCCCCGGGACGGCGAACCCACCCCTCCACTTT	CASSLPGTANPPLHF	NA	TRBV19	NA	TRBJ1-6
TGTGCCAGCAGCTTAGCGCGGCAGATGAACACTGAAGCTTTCTTT	CASSLARQMNTEAFF	NA	TRBV7-2	once	TRBJ1-1
TGTGCCAGCAGCCCTGGGACAGGCATCAACAATGAGCAGTTCTTC	CASSPGTGINNEQFF	TRBD1	TRBV7-9	NA	TRBJ2-1
TGTGCCAGCAGTTTGGGTTCTGACCAGTACTTC	CASSLGSDQYF	NA	TRBV28	once	TRBJ2-5
TGTGCCAGCAGCCCCTACAGTTCTAGCACAGATACGCAGTATTTT	CASSPYSSSTDTQYF	NA	TRBV5-4	NA	TRBJ2-3
TGTGCCAGCAGCCCCGGACTGAGCTCCTACGAGCAGTACTTC	CASSPGLSSYEQYF	NA	TRBV7-8	NA	TRBJ2-7
TGTGCCAGCTCACCACCGGTTAGCGGGAGCTCCGGTAACATTCAGTACTTC	CASSPPVSGSSGNIQYF	TRBD2	TRBV18	NA	TRBJ2-4
TGTGCCACCAGCTCAACAGGGTCAACTAATGAAAAACTGTTTTTT	CATSSTGSTNEKLFF	NA	TRBV15	NA	TRBJ1-4
TGTGCCAGCAGCTTAGGGGCAGGGGAACAGCCCCAGCATTTT	CASSLGAGEQPQHF	NA	TRBV7-9	NA	TRBJ1-5
TGTGCCAGCAGTTACAAGGGGCCCAGTGGCTATGGCTACACCTTC	CASSYKGPSGYGYTF	NA	TRBV6-6	NA	TRBJ1-2
TGTGCCAGCAGGGAGGGGGATCCCTACGAGCAGTACTTC	CASREGDPYEQYF	NA	TRBV28	NA	TRBJ2-7